Each of the 6 T cell receptor beta chains below was sequenced from the same sample in a study of identifying expanded T cells in peripheral blood. Profiling relied on immunoSEQ multiplex PCR, and the TCRdb table lists in-frame clones only, not all of them. The table records 83,000 or so clones, roughly 90% of them present only once. The sample taken for sequencing was blood. The source is a person aged 18 to 70 in good health.

The chain combines TRBV6-1 with TRBJ1-5, with a possible D match to TRBD1 (5 bases). CDR1 and CDR2 (germline): MNHNS, SASEGT. The CDR3 covers 15 residues. V dropped 6 bases and J dropped 4 bases, with 16 bases sitting between them. The CDR3: CASRQGQGWNQPQHF. The CDR3 nucleotides read TGTGCCAGCAGACAAGGGCAGGGATGGAATCAGCCCCAGCATTTT.

V and J are TRBV6-6 and TRBJ2-7; D unresolved. The CDR3 length is 12 residues. The germline V and J ends were trimmed by 5 bases and 1 base, with 6 bases remaining between them. CDR1 and CDR2 from the germline V gene are MNHNY and SVGAGI (reference sequence). The CDR3 nucleotides read TGTGCCAGCAGTCGTTCGTCCTACGAGCAGTACTTC. Its protein is CASSRSSYEQYF.

Note on this clone: Other DNA sequences of this sample code for an identical CDR3. This sequence joins TRBV11-3 and TRBJ1-1; D gene unclear. V was trimmed by 1 base and J by 1 base, leaving 4 bases between them. The CDR3 spans 13 residues. Germline V CDR1 and CDR2: SGHNT, YENEEA. DNA of the CDR3: TGTGCCAGCAGCTTAGGGGGGAACACTGAAGCTTTCTTT. Its protein product is CASSLGGNTEAFF.

The chain is built from TRBV18 and TRBJ1-4; D gene uncertain. V lost 0 bases and J 0 bases, leaving 8 bases between the germline ends. The CDR3 sequence is 16 residues long. The germline CDR1 and CDR2 sequences are KGHSH and LQKENI. CDR3 DNA sequence: TGTGCCAGCTCACCACCGAACGGAGCAACTAATGAAAAACTGTTTTTT. This sequence encodes CASSPPNGATNEKLFF.

The chain has TRBV11-2 and TRBJ2-1; TRBD1 agrees at 8 bases. The CDR3 contains 13 residues. From germline, CDR1 is SGHAT and CDR2 FQNNGV. J was trimmed by 9 bases and V by 1 base; bases with no gene match: 2. The CDR3 DNA sequence: TGTGCCAGCAGCTTAGCCAGGGGGCTTGAGCAGTTCTTC. Amino acid sequence: CASSLARGLEQFF.

The chain uses TRBV5-1 and TRBJ2-2; D uncertain. CDR3 size: 12 residues. V lost 5 bases and J 5 bases, leaving 7 bases between the germline ends. Germline CDR1 and CDR2: SGHRS and YFSETQ. This chain's CDR3 is CASSFITGELFF. DNA of the CDR3: TGCGCCAGCAGTTTTATTACCGGGGAGCTGTTTTTT.